This is a list of T cell receptor beta chains from one sample in a study of metastatic and nonmetastatic thyroid tumors. TCRdb re-called clones from the PCR reads using MiXCR. The sample has over 20,000 clones, 20% seen once. The sequenced material came from blood. The receptors shown here come from a female donor with papillary thyroid cancer or a benign thyroid nodule (not recorded which). Some clones in this sample may be carry-over from other donors' samples. The CDR3 runs from the conserved cysteine through the conserved F or W. Each record gives: clone size, D gene, J gene, V gene, CDR3 DNA, CDR3 protein. A D gene is named only where the DNA matches it firmly. Some rows mark clone size as missing; the rest say once, few, many or name a class of expanded clone.

clone size: few
D gene: -
J gene: TRBJ2-7
V gene: TRBV2
CDR3 DNA: TGTGCCATCGCTGAGGGTGGCGAGCAGTACTTC
CDR3 protein: CAIAEGGEQYF

clone size: once
D gene: -
J gene: TRBJ2-3
V gene: TRBV30
CDR3 DNA: TGTGCCTGGAGTATGCCGAGGGCAGATACGCAGTATTTT
CDR3 protein: CAWSMPRADTQYF

clone size: many
D gene: -
J gene: TRBJ2-3
V gene: TRBV9
CDR3 DNA: TGTGCCAGCAGCCCCACAGGGCCGGGGGGTACGCAGTATTTT
CDR3 protein: CASSPTGPGGTQYF

clone size: many
D gene: -
J gene: TRBJ2-2
V gene: TRBV5-1
CDR3 DNA: TGCGCCAGCAGCTTGGGCAACACCGGGGAGCTGTTTTTT
CDR3 protein: CASSLGNTGELFF

clone size: many
D gene: -
J gene: TRBJ1-2
V gene: TRBV2
CDR3 DNA: TGTGCCAGCGAACCACAGGGAGCGGATGGCTACACCTTC
CDR3 protein: CASEPQGADGYTF

clone size: -
D gene: -
J gene: TRBJ2-7
V gene: TRBV6-2/TRBV6-3
CDR3 DNA: TGTGCCAGAGAGGGGGACACCGACGAGCAGTACTTC
CDR3 protein: CAREGDTDEQYF

clone size: medium-sized
D gene: TRBD1
J gene: TRBJ1-5
V gene: TRBV6-2/TRBV6-3
CDR3 DNA: TGTGCCAGCAGTGCAACGACCGGGACAGAGAATCAGCCCCAGCATTTT
CDR3 protein: CASSATTGTENQPQHF

clone size: -
D gene: TRBD1
J gene: TRBJ1-1
V gene: TRBV18
CDR3 DNA: TGTGCCAGCTCACCTGACAGGGGAGGGTTGACCGAAGCTTTCTTT
CDR3 protein: CASSPDRGGLTEAFF

clone size: -
D gene: -
J gene: TRBJ2-7
V gene: TRBV12-1
CDR3 DNA: TGTGCCAGCAGCTTCGGGGTACAGCCAACCGAGCAGTACTTC
CDR3 protein: CASSFGVQPTEQYF

clone size: many
D gene: TRBD2
J gene: TRBJ2-1
V gene: TRBV19
CDR3 DNA: TGTGCCAGTAGGGGGGGACTAGCAGGATACAATGAGCAGTTCTTC
CDR3 protein: CASRGGLAGYNEQFF

clone size: many
D gene: -
J gene: TRBJ2-3
V gene: TRBV12-3/TRBV12-4
CDR3 DNA: TGTGCCAGCAGATTCGCCGGGACAGATACGCAGTATTTT
CDR3 protein: CASRFAGTDTQYF

clone size: many
D gene: -
J gene: TRBJ2-5
V gene: TRBV24-1
CDR3 DNA: TGTGCCACCAGTGATGTTCAGGGGCTCGACCAAGAGACCCAGTACTTC
CDR3 protein: CATSDVQGLDQETQYF

clone size: -
D gene: -
J gene: TRBJ2-7
V gene: TRBV15
CDR3 DNA: TGTGCCACCAGCAAAGTGCGGGACTGCTCCTACGAGCAGTACTTC
CDR3 protein: CATSKVRDCSYEQYF

clone size: many
D gene: -
J gene: TRBJ2-2
V gene: TRBV9
CDR3 DNA: TGTGCCAGCACGCCCGAGAGCTGGGCCGGGGAGCTGTTTTTT
CDR3 protein: CASTPESWAGELFF

clone size: many
D gene: -
J gene: TRBJ2-3
V gene: TRBV12-3/TRBV12-4
CDR3 DNA: TGTGCCAGCAGTTTAGCGGGGGGGCTGGCAGATACGCAGTATTTT
CDR3 protein: CASSLAGGLADTQYF

clone size: many
D gene: TRBD1
J gene: TRBJ1-3
V gene: TRBV12-3/TRBV12-4
CDR3 DNA: TGTGCCAGCAGACCAGGGACAGCATCTGGAAACACCATATATTTT
CDR3 protein: CASRPGTASGNTIYF

clone size: many
D gene: -
J gene: TRBJ2-5
V gene: TRBV19
CDR3 DNA: TGTGCCAGTAGTGCAGCGCGGCCCAAAGAGACCCAGTACTTC
CDR3 protein: CASSAARPKETQYF

clone size: many
D gene: -
J gene: TRBJ1-6
V gene: TRBV7-6
CDR3 DNA: TGTGCCAGCAGCTTAGCGCGGGGAGGGAATTCACCCCTCCACTTT
CDR3 protein: CASSLARGGNSPLHF

clone size: -
D gene: -
J gene: TRBJ2-7
V gene: TRBV6-1
CDR3 DNA: TGTGCCAGCGCGTCCGGTACTCTGCTTGACTCCTACGAGCAGTACTTC
CDR3 protein: CASASGTLLDSYEQYF

clone size: many
D gene: -
J gene: TRBJ1-1
V gene: TRBV3-1
CDR3 DNA: TGTGCCAGCAGCCGCGGGAACACTGAAGCTTTCTTT
CDR3 protein: CASSRGNTEAFF

clone size: -
D gene: -
J gene: TRBJ2-1
V gene: TRBV7-3
CDR3 DNA: TGTGCCAGCAGCTTAACGGGACGGCAAGAGCAGTTCTTC
CDR3 protein: CASSLTGRQEQFF

clone size: many
D gene: -
J gene: TRBJ1-5
V gene: TRBV20-1
CDR3 DNA: TGCAGTGCTACAGAGGATAGCAATCAGCCCCAGCATTTT
CDR3 protein: CSATEDSNQPQHF

clone size: medium-sized
D gene: TRBD1
J gene: TRBJ2-7
V gene: TRBV2
CDR3 DNA: TGTGCCAGCAGACTGGGACAGGGCTCCTACGAGCAGTACTTC
CDR3 protein: CASRLGQGSYEQYF

clone size: many
D gene: TRBD1
J gene: TRBJ2-7
V gene: TRBV9
CDR3 DNA: TGTGCCAGCAGCGTAGAAGGGACAGCCCTGTCCTACGAGCAGTACTTC
CDR3 protein: CASSVEGTALSYEQYF

clone size: many
D gene: -
J gene: TRBJ1-1
V gene: TRBV6-1
CDR3 DNA: TGTGCCAGCAGCCCTCCCCACAGGTCTTCTGAAGCTTTCTTT
CDR3 protein: CASSPPHRSSEAFF

clone size: many
D gene: -
J gene: TRBJ2-3
V gene: TRBV30
CDR3 DNA: TGTGCCTGGAGTGTACAAGGGGGGACCTGGGCAATGGCGCAGTATTTT
CDR3 protein: CAWSVQGGTWAMAQYF

clone size: medium-sized
D gene: -
J gene: TRBJ2-7
V gene: TRBV6-1
CDR3 DNA: TGTGCCAGCAGTGAAGCGGGAGTCCACGAGCAGTACTTC
CDR3 protein: CASSEAGVHEQYF

clone size: -
D gene: TRBD2
J gene: TRBJ2-5
V gene: TRBV4-2
CDR3 DNA: TGTGCCAGCAGCGTCGCCCTAGCGGGAGAACGTCAAGAGACCCAGTACTTC
CDR3 protein: CASSVALAGERQETQYF

clone size: medium-sized
D gene: -
J gene: TRBJ1-2
V gene: TRBV28
CDR3 DNA: TGTGCCAGCAGTTTAGATACTTATGGCTACACCTTC
CDR3 protein: CASSLDTYGYTF